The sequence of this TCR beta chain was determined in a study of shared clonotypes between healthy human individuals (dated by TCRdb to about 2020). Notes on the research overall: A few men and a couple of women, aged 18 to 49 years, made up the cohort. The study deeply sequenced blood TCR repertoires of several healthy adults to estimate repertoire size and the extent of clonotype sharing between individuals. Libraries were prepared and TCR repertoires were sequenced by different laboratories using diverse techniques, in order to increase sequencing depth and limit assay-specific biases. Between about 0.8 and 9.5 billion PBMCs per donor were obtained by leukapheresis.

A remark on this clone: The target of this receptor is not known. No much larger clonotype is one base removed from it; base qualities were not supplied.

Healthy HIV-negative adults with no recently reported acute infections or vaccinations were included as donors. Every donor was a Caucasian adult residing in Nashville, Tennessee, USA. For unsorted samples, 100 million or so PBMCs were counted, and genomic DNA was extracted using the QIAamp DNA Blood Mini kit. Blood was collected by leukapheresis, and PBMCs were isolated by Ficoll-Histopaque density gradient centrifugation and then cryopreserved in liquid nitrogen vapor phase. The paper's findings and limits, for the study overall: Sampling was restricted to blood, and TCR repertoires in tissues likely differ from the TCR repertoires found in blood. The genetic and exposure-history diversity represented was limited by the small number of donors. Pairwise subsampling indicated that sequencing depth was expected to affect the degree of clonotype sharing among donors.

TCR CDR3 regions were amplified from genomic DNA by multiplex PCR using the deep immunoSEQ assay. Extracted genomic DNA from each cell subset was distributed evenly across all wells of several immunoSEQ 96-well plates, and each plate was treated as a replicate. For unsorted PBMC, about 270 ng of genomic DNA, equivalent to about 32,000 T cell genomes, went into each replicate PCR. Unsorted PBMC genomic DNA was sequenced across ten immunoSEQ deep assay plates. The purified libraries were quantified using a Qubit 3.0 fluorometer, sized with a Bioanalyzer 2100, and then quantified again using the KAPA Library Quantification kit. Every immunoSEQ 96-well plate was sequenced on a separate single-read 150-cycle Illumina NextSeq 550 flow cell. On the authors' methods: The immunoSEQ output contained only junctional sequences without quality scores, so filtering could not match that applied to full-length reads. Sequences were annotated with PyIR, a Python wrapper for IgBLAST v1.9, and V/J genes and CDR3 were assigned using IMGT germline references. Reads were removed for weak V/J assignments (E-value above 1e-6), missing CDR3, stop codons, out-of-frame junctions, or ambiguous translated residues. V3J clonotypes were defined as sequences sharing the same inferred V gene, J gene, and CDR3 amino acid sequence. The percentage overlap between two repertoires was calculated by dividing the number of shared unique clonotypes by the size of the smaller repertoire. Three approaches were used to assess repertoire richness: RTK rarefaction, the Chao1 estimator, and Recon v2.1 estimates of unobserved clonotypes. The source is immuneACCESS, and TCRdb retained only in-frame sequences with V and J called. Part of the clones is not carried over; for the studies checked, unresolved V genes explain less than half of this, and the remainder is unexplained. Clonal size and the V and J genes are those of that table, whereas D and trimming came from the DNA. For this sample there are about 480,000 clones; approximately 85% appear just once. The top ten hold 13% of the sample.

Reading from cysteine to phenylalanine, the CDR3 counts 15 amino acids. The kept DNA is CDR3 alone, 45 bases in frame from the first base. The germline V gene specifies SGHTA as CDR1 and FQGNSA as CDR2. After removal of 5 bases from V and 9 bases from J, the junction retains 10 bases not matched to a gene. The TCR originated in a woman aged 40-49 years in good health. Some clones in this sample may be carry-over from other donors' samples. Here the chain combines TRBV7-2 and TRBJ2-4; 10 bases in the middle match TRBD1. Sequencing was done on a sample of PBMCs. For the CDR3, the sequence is CASSLWTGGTGIQYF. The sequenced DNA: TGTGCCAGCAGCCTCTGGACAGGGGGAACAGGCATTCAGTACTTC.